Each of the 20 T cell receptor beta chains below was sequenced from the same sample in a study of blood T cell repertoires in COVID-19. Assay used: immunoSEQ multiplex PCR; TCRdb lists only in-frame clones, some missing. Of under 150,000 clones in the sample, around 80% were seen once. The material sequenced was peripheral blood. The receptors derive from a man between 65 and 85 years old with acute or convalescent COVID-19.

The V and J genes are TRBV7-3 and TRBJ1-1; the D gene is possibly TRBD1 (6 bases). This CDR3 spans 14 amino acids. Trimming took off 5 bases at V and 0 bases at J, with 10 bases between the two ends. Germline-derived CDR1 and CDR2 are SGHTA and FQGTGA. CDR3 protein: CASSMDSLNTEAFF. CDR3 bases: TGTGCCAGCAGCATGGACAGTCTGAACACTGAAGCTTTCTTT.

This clone was detected only a few times. One junction end disagrees with the germline gene, perhaps due to a read error. This sequence joins TRBV5-1 and TRBJ2-3; the D is unclear. This CDR3 is built from 13 residues. CDR1 is SGHRS, CDR2 YFSETQ, per germline. As DNA, the CDR3 is TGCGCCAGCAACTTGCACTCCACAGATACGCAGTATTTT. Amino acids: CASNLHSTDTQYF.

This chain joins TRBV2 and TRBJ2-3; a possible D gene is TRBD2 (6 bases). Germline loops: CDR1 SNHLY, CDR2 FYNNEI. V was pared by 6 bases and J by 4 bases, with 17 bases between. This CDR3 is 15 amino acids long. CDR3 coding DNA: TGTGCCAGCAGGCCGGGACTTTCCCCTTCAGATACGCAGTATTTT. Protein sequence: CASRPGLSPSDTQYF.

The V call is TRBV28, the J call TRBJ1-2; 7 bases fit TRBD1. The germline gives CDR1 MDHEN, CDR2 SYDVKM. The J segment lost 7 bases and the V segment lost 5 bases, leaving 7 bases of the junction unmatched. There are 13 residues in the CDR3. The CDR3 bases are TGTGCCAGCAGTCCCCAGACAGGGTTTGGCTACACCTTC. It yields the protein CASSPQTGFGYTF.

The chain carries TRBV18 and TRBJ1-1, with D tentatively TRBD1 (5 bases). V dropped 8 bases and J dropped 0 bases, with 10 bases sitting between them. CDR3 size: 13 residues. From germline, CDR1 is KGHSH and CDR2 LQKENI. Here the CDR3 reads CASLGQVNTEAFF. For the CDR3, the DNA is TGTGCCAGCCTGGGGCAGGTGAACACTGAAGCTTTCTTT.

This chain uses TRBV3-1 (or the pseudogene TRBV3-2) with TRBJ2-1, with D perhaps TRBD1 (6 bases). Per the germline V gene, CDR1 is LGHDT and CDR2 is YNNKEL (reference sequence). This CDR3 contains 12 residues. V lost 6 bases and J 11 bases, leaving 14 bases between the germline ends. CDR3 sequence: CASRREGGQQFF. The CDR3 DNA follows: TGTGCCAGCAGGCGAGAAGGGGGACAGCAGTTCTTC.

This chain uses TRBV13 with TRBJ2-7; D may be TRBD2 (6 bases). The germline V gene encodes CDR1 PRHDT and CDR2 FYEKMQ (reference sequence). The CDR3 extends over 14 amino acids. Trimming stripped 5 bases from V and 4 bases from J, with 15 bases between. CDR3: CASSGSEGRYEQYF. The CDR3 DNA reads TGTGCCAGCAGCGGGTCGGAAGGGAGGTACGAGCAGTACTTC.

The V call is TRBV18, the J call TRBJ1-5, with 9 bases lining up with TRBD1. Germline V lookup: CDR1 KGHSH, CDR2 LQKENI. The CDR3 has 13 residues. The V and J ends lost 3 bases and 7 bases, in that order; junction bases with no gene match: 1. The CDR3 DNA reads as TGTGCCAGCTCACCTACAGGGGGCCAGCCCCAGCATTTT. As protein: CASSPTGGQPQHF.

Here the CDR3 reads CASSLVGTAGYTF. CDR3 DNA: TGTGCCAGCAGTTTAGTGGGGACAGCTGGCTACACCTTC. The chain couples TRBV12-3 or TRBV12-4 to TRBJ1-2; 7 nucleotides agree with TRBD1. The ends lost 1 base at V and 7 bases at J; junction bases unmatched: 3. The CDR3 runs to 13 residues.

The chain has TRBV6-5 and TRBJ2-5; tentatively, D is TRBD2 (6 bases). The CDR3 spans 13 residues. The germline gives CDR1 MNHEY, CDR2 SVGAGI. Deletions cut 7 bases from V and 7 bases from J, with 16 bases between. The CDR3 loop reads CASTTGTPGTQYF. CDR3 bases: TGTGCCAGCACCACGGGGACTCCTGGGACCCAGTACTTC.

This chain uses TRBV11-3 with TRBJ2-7, with a weak D call TRBD1 (5 bases). The germline gives CDR1 SGHNT, CDR2 YENEEA. This CDR3 has 13 residues. Between the trimmed V and J ends, which lost 5 bases and 4 bases, there was a span of 12 bases. DNA for the CDR3: TGTGCCAGCAGCGGACAAGGGTCTTACGAGCAGTACTTC. This codes for CASSGQGSYEQYF.

In its sample, this clone was seen many times. This rearrangement joins TRBV4-1 to TRBJ2-2; a possible D gene is TRBD1 (6 bases). This CDR3 is 14 amino acids long. With 1 base removed from V and 3 bases from J, the gap between germline ends came to 6 bases. CDR1 MGHRA and CDR2 YSYEKL come from the germline V gene. CDR3 region: CASSQGTDTGELFF. In nucleotides, the CDR3 is TGCGCCAGCAGCCAAGGGACAGACACCGGGGAGCTGTTTTTT.

The rearrangement links TRBV5-5 to TRBJ2-1; 10 bases match TRBD1. Germline lookup yields CDR1 SGHKS and CDR2 YYEKEE (reference sequence). This CDR3 is 16 amino acids long. V trimming: 4 bases; J trimming: 10 bases; junction bases outside the gene matches: 14. The CDR3 is CASSSTGTGEFWEQFF. The CDR3 nucleotides are TGTGCCAGCAGCAGCACCGGGACAGGGGAATTTTGGGAGCAGTTCTTC. Looking up the rest from reference TRBV5-5 and TRBJ2-1 gives the full variable domain: DAGVTQSPTHLIKTRGQQVTLRCSPISGHKSVSWYQQVLGQGPQFIFQYYEKEERGRGNFPDRFSARQFPNYSSELNVNALLLGDSALYLCASSSTGTGEFWEQFFGPGTRLTVL.

This chain joins TRBV28 and TRBJ1-1, with a possible D match to TRBD1 (5 bases). The V gene's germline CDR1 is MDHEN and CDR2 SYDVKM. V dropped 5 bases and J dropped 5 bases, with 21 bases sitting between them. The CDR3 spans 16 residues. CDR3 DNA: TGTGCCAGCAGTACCCCGGACCCAGGGAAGGGGACTGAAGCTTTCTTT. This codes for CASSTPDPGKGTEAFF.

V usage is TRBV18 and J usage is TRBJ2-7; D call uncertain. CDR3 length: 13 amino acids. Per germline, CDR1 KGHSH and CDR2 LQKENI. Trimming cost V 4 bases and J 1 base, with 8 bases left between them. In DNA form, the CDR3 reads TGTGCCAGCTCACGACTGCCTTCCTACGAGCAGTACTTC. This gives the protein CASSRLPSYEQYF.

The chain employs TRBV10-2 and TRBJ1-1; the match to TRBD1 covers 7 bases. Germline-derived CDR1 and CDR2 are WSHSY and SAAADI. The CDR3 spans 13 residues. Trimming took 6 bases from V and 4 from J; bases not matched to a gene: 5. The CDR3 here is CASREGAATEAFF. CDR3 sequence (DNA): TGCGCCAGCAGGGAGGGGGCGGCCACTGAAGCTTTCTTT.

This clone has only a few counts. Other DNA sequences from this sample encode an identical CDR3 as well. The rearrangement joins TRBV6-5 to TRBJ2-3, with a tentative D call TRBD1 (6 bases). The length of the CDR3 is 15 residues. V shed 0 bases and J shed 2 bases, with 9 bases lying between them. The germline CDR1 and CDR2 sequences are MNHEY and SVGAGI. In DNA, the CDR3 is TGTGCCAGCAGTTACTCGACAGGAATCACAGATACGCAGTATTTT. Amino acids: CASSYSTGITDTQYF.

This chain uses TRBV9 with TRBJ2-2; D remains ambiguous. CDR3 size: 13 residues. V was trimmed by 1 base and J by 3 bases, leaving 4 bases between them. Per germline, CDR1 SGDLS and CDR2 YYNGEE. CDR3 bases: TGTGCCAGCAGCGTACGGGACACCGGGGAGCTGTTTTTT. The encoded protein is CASSVRDTGELFF.

The V and J genes are TRBV6-5 and TRBJ1-1, with a tentative D call TRBD1 (5 bases). Trimming took off 1 base at V and 5 bases at J, with 11 bases between the two ends. Germline values: CDR1 MNHEY, CDR2 SVGAGI. This CDR3 region has 14 residues. The DNA of the CDR3 is TGTGCCAGCAGTTACTTTCGGGGGGAAACTGAAGCTTTCTTT. It yields the protein CASSYFRGETEAFF.

The chain is built from TRBV4-1 and TRBJ2-7, with 7 bases aligning to TRBD2. Germline CDR1 is MGHRA and CDR2 is YSYEKL. The CDR3 has 15 amino acids. After removal of 4 bases from V and 7 bases from J, the junction contained 13 bases not matched to a gene. The chain's CDR3 is CASSRLFSGPLEQYF. The CDR3 DNA is TGCGCCAGCAGCCGATTATTTAGCGGGCCTCTGGAGCAGTACTTC.